This note documents a single TCR beta chain sequence. Measured with immunoSEQ multiplex PCR; TCRdb has only the in-frame clones, and not every one. The data contain about 2.4 million clones, 90% to 95% of them seen just once; the ten biggest clones take up more than 0.12%. This entry belongs to a study of shared clonotypes between healthy human individuals. The donors were all Caucasian adults (living in Nashville, Tennessee). V lost 3 bases and J lost 3; bases outside the gene matches: 4. The CDR3 has 14 residues. The V gene's germline CDR1 is SGDLS and CDR2 YYNGEE. The sequenced sample was naive CD4+ T cells sorted from blood. Noted subset: CD45RA+ positively selected. V usage is TRBV9 and J usage is TRBJ2-7; 9 bases map to TRBD1. The sequence was obtained from a man between 18 and 29 years old in good health. The CDR3 sequence is CASSGSGQGYEQYF. DNA for the CDR3: TGTGCCAGCAGCGGTTCGGGACAGGGCTACGAGCAGTACTTC.